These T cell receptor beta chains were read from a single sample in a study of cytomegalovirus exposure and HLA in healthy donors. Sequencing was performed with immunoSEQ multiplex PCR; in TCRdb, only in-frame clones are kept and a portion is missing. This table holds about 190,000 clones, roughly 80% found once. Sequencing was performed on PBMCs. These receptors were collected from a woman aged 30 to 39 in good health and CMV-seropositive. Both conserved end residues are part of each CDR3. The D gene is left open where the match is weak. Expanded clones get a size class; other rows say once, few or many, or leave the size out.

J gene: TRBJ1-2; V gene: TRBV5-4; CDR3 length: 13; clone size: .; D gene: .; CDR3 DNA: TGTGCCAGCAGCTTGGCTGGGGGGGATGGCTACACCTTC; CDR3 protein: CASSLAGGDGYTF
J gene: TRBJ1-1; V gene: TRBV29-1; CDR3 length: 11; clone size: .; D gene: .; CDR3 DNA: TGCAGCGTCGGAGAGGGCACTGAAGCTTTCTTT; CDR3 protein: CSVGEGTEAFF
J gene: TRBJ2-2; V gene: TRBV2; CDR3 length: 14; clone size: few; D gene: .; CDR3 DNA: TGTGCCAGCACTGAACAGGGCTATGCCGGGGAGCTGTTTTTT; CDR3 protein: CASTEQGYAGELFF
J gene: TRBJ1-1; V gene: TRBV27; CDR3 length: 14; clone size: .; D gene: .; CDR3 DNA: TGTGCCAGCAGTTTATCGCAGGGCCACACTGAAGCTTTCTTT; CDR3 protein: CASSLSQGHTEAFF
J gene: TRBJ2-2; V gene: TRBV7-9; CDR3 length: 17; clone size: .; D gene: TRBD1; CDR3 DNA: TGTGCCAGCAGCTTACCTAGACAGGGGGCTTACACCGGGGAGCTGTTTTTT; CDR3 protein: CASSLPRQGAYTGELFF
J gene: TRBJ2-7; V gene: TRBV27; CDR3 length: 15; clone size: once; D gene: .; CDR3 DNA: TGTGCCAGCAGTCCCCTGGCAGGGTCTGTCTACGAGCAGTACTTC; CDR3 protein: CASSPLAGSVYEQYF
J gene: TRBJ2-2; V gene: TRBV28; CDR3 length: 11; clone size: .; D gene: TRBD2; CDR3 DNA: TGTGCCGGGGGGGTAACCGGGGAGCTGTTTTTT; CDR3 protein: CAGGVTGELFF
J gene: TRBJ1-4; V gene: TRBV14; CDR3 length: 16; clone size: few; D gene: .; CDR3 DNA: TGTGCCAGCAGCCAAGTAAGGGGCAGTTTACTTGAAAAACTGTTTTTT; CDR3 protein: CASSQVRGSLLEKLFF
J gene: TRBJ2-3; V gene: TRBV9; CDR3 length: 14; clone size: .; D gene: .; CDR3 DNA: TGTGCCAGCAGCGGTATGGGGGCGACAGATACGCAGTATTTT; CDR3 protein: CASSGMGATDTQYF
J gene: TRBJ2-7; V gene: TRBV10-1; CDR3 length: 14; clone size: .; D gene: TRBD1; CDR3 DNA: TGCGCCAGCAGTGAGGGGGACAGGGACGACGAGCAGTACTTC; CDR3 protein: CASSEGDRDDEQYF
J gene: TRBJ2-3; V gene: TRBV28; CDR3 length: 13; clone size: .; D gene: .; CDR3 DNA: TGTGCCAGCAGTTGGGGGCCGGTTGATACGCAGTATTTT; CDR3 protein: CASSWGPVDTQYF